These T cell receptor beta chains were read from a single sample in a study. TCRdb used MiXCR to reprocess the RT-PCR reads, holding one entry per CDR3 protein. The table lists about 680,000 distinct CDR3 sequences, more than 13% of them singletons. The sample was memory CD4+ T cells from blood. The receptors come from a female donor in good health, serving as a healthy control. Each CDR3 is given with its conserved first and last residue. Each record gives: V gene, D gene, J gene, clone size, CDR3 DNA, CDR3 protein. D genes are given only for firm matches. The size of a clone is reported for some rows only, either as once, few or many, or as a class for expanded clones.

v_gene: TRBV18
d_gene: TRBD1
j_gene: TRBJ2-3
abundance: few
CDR3nt: TGTGCCAGCTCACCCCAGACAGGGGGGTCAGATACGCAGTATTTT
CDR3aa: CASSPQTGGSDTQYF

v_gene: TRBV7-9
d_gene: TRBD1
j_gene: TRBJ2-5
abundance: .
CDR3nt: TGTGCCAGCAGCTTCGGACAGGGGGGTCAAGAGACCCATTACTTC
CDR3aa: CASSFGQGGQETHYF

v_gene: TRBV20-1
d_gene: .
j_gene: TRBJ1-2
abundance: .
CDR3nt: TGCAGTGCTAGAGATCGAGGAGGTAGGCCAAACTATGGCTACACCTTC
CDR3aa: CSARDRGGRPNYGYTF

v_gene: TRBV25-1
d_gene: TRBD2
j_gene: TRBJ2-2
abundance: .
CDR3nt: TGTGCCAGCAGTGAAGGGACTAGCGGTTATGCCGGGGAGCTGTTTTTT
CDR3aa: CASSEGTSGYAGELFF

v_gene: TRBV20-1
d_gene: TRBD1
j_gene: TRBJ2-1
abundance: .
CDR3nt: TGCAGGGGCCGGGAGGGGACAGGGGCTTGGGATGAGCAGTTCTTC
CDR3aa: CRGREGTGAWDEQFF

v_gene: TRBV20-1
d_gene: .
j_gene: TRBJ1-4
abundance: few
CDR3nt: TGCAGTGCTAGAATCTCCGGGGGAGAAGAAAAACTGTTTTTT
CDR3aa: CSARISGGEEKLFF

v_gene: TRBV5-1
d_gene: .
j_gene: TRBJ2-6
abundance: many
CDR3nt: TGCGCCAGCAGCGGGGAAGGGGCCCACTATAACTCTGGGGCCAACGTCCTGACTTTC
CDR3aa: CASSGEGAHYNSGANVLTF

v_gene: TRBV12-3/TRBV12-4
d_gene: TRBD1
j_gene: TRBJ1-4
abundance: few
CDR3nt: TGTGCCAGCAGTTCACAGGGGACTAATGAAAAACTGTTTTTT
CDR3aa: CASSSQGTNEKLFF

v_gene: TRBV10-3
d_gene: .
j_gene: TRBJ1-2
abundance: many
CDR3nt: TGTGCCATCAGTGAGGGACAGAGATATGGCTACACCTTC
CDR3aa: CAISEGQRYGYTF

v_gene: TRBV15
d_gene: .
j_gene: TRBJ2-6
abundance: .
CDR3nt: TGTGCCACCAGCAGAGATAGGGGGAACGGGGCCAACGTCCTGACTTTC
CDR3aa: CATSRDRGNGANVLTF

v_gene: TRBV24-1
d_gene: TRBD2
j_gene: TRBJ2-1
abundance: .
CDR3nt: TGTGCCACCAGGGAAGCGGGACTAGTAAATCATGAGCAGTTCTTC
CDR3aa: CATREAGLVNHEQFF

v_gene: TRBV4-1
d_gene: TRBD1
j_gene: TRBJ2-7
abundance: .
CDR3nt: TGCGCCAGCAGCCAAGACCCCTCGGGACAGGGTACTTCCTACGAGCAGTACTTC
CDR3aa: CASSQDPSGQGTSYEQYF

v_gene: TRBV7-8
d_gene: .
j_gene: TRBJ1-5
abundance: few
CDR3nt: TGTGCCAGCAGCTTAGTAGGCGGACAGACCGGCAATCAGCCCCAGCATTTT
CDR3aa: CASSLVGGQTGNQPQHF

v_gene: TRBV11-2
d_gene: .
j_gene: TRBJ2-3
abundance: .
CDR3nt: TGTGCCAGCAGAGCTCTGGGGGGGGCCACAGATACGCAGTATTTT
CDR3aa: CASRALGGATDTQYF

v_gene: TRBV25-1
d_gene: .
j_gene: TRBJ1-6
abundance: .
CDR3nt: TGTGCCAGCAGCCGGGCAGGGCCGCCTGATAATTCACCCCTCCACTTT
CDR3aa: CASSRAGPPDNSPLHF

v_gene: TRBV29-1
d_gene: .
j_gene: TRBJ1-1
abundance: few
CDR3nt: TGCAGCGTGGGGACATCGAACACTGAAGCTTTCTTT
CDR3aa: CSVGTSNTEAFF

v_gene: TRBV28
d_gene: TRBD2
j_gene: TRBJ2-3
abundance: .
CDR3nt: TGTGCCAGCTCCTTAGCGGGAGTGAGAGATACGCAGTATTTT
CDR3aa: CASSLAGVRDTQYF

v_gene: TRBV7-9
d_gene: .
j_gene: TRBJ2-1
abundance: .
CDR3nt: TGTGCCAGCAGCTTAACCCTTGCGGACAATGAGCAGTTCTTC
CDR3aa: CASSLTLADNEQFF

v_gene: TRBV24-1
d_gene: .
j_gene: TRBJ2-5
abundance: few
CDR3nt: TGTGCCACCAGTAATTTTAGTTGGGGGGGGCAGCAAGAGACCCAGTACTTC
CDR3aa: CATSNFSWGGQQETQYF

v_gene: TRBV7-2
d_gene: .
j_gene: TRBJ2-7
abundance: .
CDR3nt: TGTGCCAGCAGACGGGACCTCAGCTCCTACGAGCAGTACTTC
CDR3aa: CASRRDLSSYEQYF

v_gene: TRBV4-3
d_gene: .
j_gene: TRBJ1-1
abundance: few
CDR3nt: TGCGCCAGCAGCCAAGATCCGCAGGCGAACACTGAAGCTTTCTTT
CDR3aa: CASSQDPQANTEAFF

v_gene: TRBV15
d_gene: .
j_gene: TRBJ2-1
abundance: many
CDR3nt: TGTGCCACCAGCAGAGATCAGGGCGGGAACAACTACAATGAGCAGTTCTTC
CDR3aa: CATSRDQGGNNYNEQFF

v_gene: TRBV3-1
d_gene: .
j_gene: TRBJ2-1
abundance: .
CDR3nt: TGTGCCAGCAGCGTTAGGGGCGGCAATGAGCAGTTCTTC
CDR3aa: CASSVRGGNEQFF

v_gene: TRBV12-5
d_gene: TRBD2
j_gene: TRBJ2-7
abundance: .
CDR3nt: TGTGCTAGTGGTTTGGCGGGACTAGCGGGAGGGCCCTACGAGCAGTACTTC
CDR3aa: CASGLAGLAGGPYEQYF

v_gene: TRBV5-1
d_gene: TRBD1
j_gene: TRBJ2-3
abundance: many
CDR3nt: TGCGCCAGCAGCTCCGGACAGGGGGTGATTAGCACAGATACGCAGTATTTT
CDR3aa: CASSSGQGVISTDTQYF

v_gene: TRBV15
d_gene: .
j_gene: TRBJ1-5
abundance: .
CDR3nt: TGTGCCACCAGCAAACAAAGGAGGCCGGATCAGCCCCAGCATTTT
CDR3aa: CATSKQRRPDQPQHF

v_gene: TRBV25-1
d_gene: TRBD1
j_gene: TRBJ2-7
abundance: .
CDR3nt: TGTGCCAGCAGTGACTGGCAGGGGGCGGTCGAGCAGTACTTC
CDR3aa: CASSDWQGAVEQYF

v_gene: TRBV10-3
d_gene: .
j_gene: TRBJ1-4
abundance: many
CDR3nt: TGTGCCATCAGTGAGTCTATGTGGCAGGACGAAAAACTGTTTTTT
CDR3aa: CAISESMWQDEKLFF

v_gene: TRBV20-1
d_gene: TRBD1
j_gene: TRBJ2-1
abundance: few
CDR3nt: TGCAGTGCTAGCGAACTGGGGACAGGGTGGAATGAGCAGTTCTTC
CDR3aa: CSASELGTGWNEQFF

v_gene: TRBV30
d_gene: .
j_gene: TRBJ2-7
abundance: few
CDR3nt: TGTGCCTGGAGACAGGGTTGGGTCGGCGAGCAGTACTTC
CDR3aa: CAWRQGWVGEQYF

v_gene: TRBV7-2
d_gene: TRBD2
j_gene: TRBJ2-3
abundance: .
CDR3nt: TGTGCCAGCCTCCCGGGGGGACTAGCGGGGGCCCGGGATACGCAGTATTTT
CDR3aa: CASLPGGLAGARDTQYF

v_gene: TRBV5-1
d_gene: TRBD2
j_gene: TRBJ2-7
abundance: many
CDR3nt: TGCGCCAGCAGCTTGAGGACTAGCGGGAGAGGCGAGCAGTACTTC
CDR3aa: CASSLRTSGRGEQYF

v_gene: TRBV6-5
d_gene: TRBD2
j_gene: TRBJ2-3
abundance: few
CDR3nt: TGTGCCAGCAGCCCAGGGACTAGCAAAAAGTATTTT
CDR3aa: CASSPGTSKKYF

v_gene: TRBV4-3
d_gene: TRBD1
j_gene: TRBJ1-5
abundance: .
CDR3nt: TGCGCCAGCAGCCAAGATCAACAGGGGACTCAGCCCCAGCATTTT
CDR3aa: CASSQDQQGTQPQHF

v_gene: TRBV6-1
d_gene: TRBD2
j_gene: TRBJ2-1
abundance: .
CDR3nt: TGTGCCAGCAGGCCGACTAGCGGACTCCCCTGGAATGAGCAGTTCTTC
CDR3aa: CASRPTSGLPWNEQFF

v_gene: TRBV18
d_gene: TRBD1
j_gene: TRBJ1-2
abundance: many
CDR3nt: TGCGCCAGCAGCCCCGGGACAGCCAACTATGGCTACACCTTC
CDR3aa: CASSPGTANYGYTF

v_gene: TRBV6-5
d_gene: .
j_gene: TRBJ1-2
abundance: few
CDR3nt: TGTGCCAGCAGCCCTGCCAGGGGAGGCTACACCTTC
CDR3aa: CASSPARGGYTF

v_gene: TRBV7-9
d_gene: TRBD1
j_gene: TRBJ1-6
abundance: few
CDR3nt: TGTGCCAGCAGCTCAGGGACAGGGGGCAAGTCACCCCTCCACTTT
CDR3aa: CASSSGTGGKSPLHF

v_gene: TRBV20-1
d_gene: .
j_gene: TRBJ1-5
abundance: many
CDR3nt: TGCAGTGCTAGACGGGGGAGCAATCAGCCCCAGCATTTT
CDR3aa: CSARRGSNQPQHF

v_gene: TRBV6-6
d_gene: .
j_gene: TRBJ2-5
abundance: .
CDR3nt: TGTGCCAGCAGTTACATGCAAGAGACCCAGTACTTC
CDR3aa: CASSYMQETQYF

v_gene: TRBV20-1
d_gene: TRBD1
j_gene: TRBJ1-5
abundance: .
CDR3nt: TGCAGTGCTAGAATCGCTCAGGGGGCTTTTCAGCCCCAGCATTTT
CDR3aa: CSARIAQGAFQPQHF

v_gene: TRBV11-2
d_gene: .
j_gene: TRBJ2-2
abundance: .
CDR3nt: TGTGCCAGCAGCTTAGGGCTACGAGGGACCGGGGAGCTGTTTTTT
CDR3aa: CASSLGLRGTGELFF

v_gene: TRBV7-3
d_gene: TRBD2
j_gene: TRBJ2-3
abundance: .
CDR3nt: TGTGCCAGCAGCTCTAGACTAGCGGGAGTGGGAGATACGCAGTATTTT
CDR3aa: CASSSRLAGVGDTQYF